The 27 T cell receptor beta chains below all came from one sample that was sequenced in a study of blood T cell repertoires in COVID-19 (TCRdb year 2020). Library method: the immunoSEQ multiplex PCR assay. TCRdb holds this immuneACCESS table with in-frame rearrangements only. Some clones are missing; in checked studies, unresolved V genes explain under half, and the rest has no known cause. Here the sample has about 160,000 clones; approximately 81% occur a single time. The top ten hold more than 1% of the sample. Sequences were obtained from peripheral blood. These receptors all stem from a man in his forties with acute or convalescent COVID-19.

The J gene is TRBJ2-7, the V gene TRBV5-4, with TRBD1 matching 7 bases. Losses at the gene ends were 4 bases for V and 0 bases for J; bases not matched to a gene: 4. Per the germline V gene, CDR1 is SGHNT and CDR2 is YYREEE (reference sequence). The CDR3 is made up of 14 amino acids. The CDR3 reads CASSPRDSSYEQYF. The CDR3 DNA sequence: TGTGCCAGCAGCCCCCGGGACAGCTCCTACGAGCAGTACTTC.

This clone was recorded only once. The chain combines TRBV28 with TRBJ2-5, with 7 bases matching TRBD2. Per germline, CDR1 MDHEN and CDR2 SYDVKM. The V gene end was trimmed by 7 bases and the J gene end by 2 bases; junction bases not matched to a gene: 13. This CDR3 has 16 amino acids. CDR3 in amino acids: CASTLLGGSKQETQYF. DNA for the CDR3: TGTGCCAGCACCCTTTTGGGGGGGAGTAAACAAGAGACCCAGTACTTC.

This rearrangement joins TRBV3-1 (or the pseudogene TRBV3-2) to TRBJ2-7; possibly TRBD1 for D (5 bases). This CDR3 is 13 amino acids long. Trimming removed 1 base at V and 3 bases at J, with 7 bases between. From germline, CDR1 is LGHDT and CDR2 YNNKEL (reference sequence). CDR3 protein: CASSQGGIYEQYF. The DNA of the CDR3 is TGTGCCAGCAGCCAAGGGGGCATCTACGAGCAGTACTTC.

This chain connects TRBV7-2 to TRBJ1-1; 7 bases are a match to TRBD1. J lost 3 bases, V lost 5 bases, and 12 bases had no gene match. This CDR3 comprises 16 residues. CDR1 is SGHTA and CDR2 is FQGNSA in the germline V gene. CDR3 sequence reads: CASSPPIVDRYTEAFF. DNA for the CDR3: TGTGCCAGCAGCCCTCCTATTGTGGACAGGTACACTGAAGCTTTCTTT.

CDR3 sequence (DNA): TGTGCCAGCAGTGAAGGGGTAGGGGACAACTCACCCCTCCACTTT. Its protein is CASSEGVGDNSPLHF. The chain couples TRBV6-1 to TRBJ1-6, with D perhaps TRBD1 (6 bases). The CDR3 sequence is 15 residues long. Deletions cut 1 base from V and 10 bases from J, with 14 bases between. In germline, CDR1 is MNHNS, CDR2 SASEGT.

V is TRBV6-5 and J is TRBJ1-2; the D gene is possibly TRBD1 (6 bases). The germline V and J ends were trimmed by 5 bases and 0 bases, with 10 bases remaining between them. Germline CDR1 reads MNHEY; CDR2 reads SVGAGI. The CDR3 consists of 14 residues. CDR3 loop: CASSRDTSNYGYTF. The CDR3 DNA reads as TGTGCCAGCAGTCGGGACACTTCTAACTATGGCTACACCTTC.

V and J are TRBV6-2 or TRBV6-3 and TRBJ1-1; D uncertain. The CDR3 totals 13 residues. Germline-derived CDR1 and CDR2 are MNHEY and SVGEGT. The ends were cut back, 2 bases at V and 5 bases at J, with 9 bases in the middle. CDR3 bases: TGTGCCAGCAGTTACCCCGAGGATACTGAAGCTTTCTTT. This gives the protein CASSYPEDTEAFF.

This clone came up a few times. J is TRBJ1-2 and V is TRBV4-2; 8 bases match TRBD1. The V segment lost 1 base and the J segment 6 bases; nucleotides outside the gene matches: 4. Germline loops: CDR1 LGHNA, CDR2 YNFKEQ. The CDR3 sequence is 14 residues long. CDR3 DNA sequence: TGTGCCAGCAGCCAAGTACACAGGGGGAATGGCTACACCTTC. This translates into CASSQVHRGNGYTF.

CDR3 sequence reads: CASSLSRDRPNYGYTF. CDR3 DNA sequence: TGTGCCAGCAGCCTTAGCCGGGACAGACCTAACTATGGCTACACCTTC. The chain is built from TRBV5-8 and TRBJ1-2; 7 nucleotides agree with TRBD1. This CDR3 has 16 residues. J gave up 0 bases and V 4 bases, and 9 bases lay outside the gene matches. Germline V gives CDR1 SGHTS, CDR2 YDEGEE.

This clone was detected once. V is TRBV30 and J is TRBJ1-5; weak D call: TRBD1 (6 bases). Trimming took 7 bases from V and 7 from J, leaving 14 bases between them. This CDR3 region has 12 residues. Germline V gene sequence: CDR1 GTSNPN, CDR2 SVGIG (reference sequence). In DNA, the CDR3 is TGTGCCTCGAGACAGGACGGGCAGCCCCAGCATTTT. It yields the protein CASRQDGQPQHF.

The chain couples TRBV11-2 to TRBJ2-1; TRBD1 agrees at 10 bases. The junction had 7 bases not matched to a gene; V was cut back by 5 bases and J by 6 bases. The CDR3 spans 15 residues. The germline V gene has CDR1 SGHAT and CDR2 FQNNGV. CDR3 nucleotides: TGTGCCAGCAGCCAAGGGACAGGGGTCGGCAATGAGCAGTTCTTC. It specifies CASSQGTGVGNEQFF.

This chain uses TRBV5-1 with TRBJ1-2, with TRBD1 matching 9 bases. The V gene end was trimmed by 0 bases and the J gene end by 5 bases; junction bases not matched to a gene: 2. CDR3 size: 14 residues. The germline gives CDR1 SGHRS, CDR2 YFSETQ. In DNA form, the CDR3 reads TGCGCCAGCAGCTTGGAGGGGACAGGGTATGGCTACACCTTC. As protein: CASSLEGTGYGYTF.

The J gene is TRBJ1-2, the V gene TRBV7-2, with a tentative D call TRBD1 (5 bases). Germline loops: CDR1 SGHTA, CDR2 FQGNSA. The CDR3 totals 13 residues. Trimming removed 1 base at V and 6 bases at J, with 9 bases between. The CDR3 loop reads CASSLDGANGYTF. The CDR3 DNA is TGTGCCAGCAGCTTAGATGGGGCCAATGGCTACACCTTC.

V gene TRBV27 combines with J gene TRBJ1-2, with TRBD1 identical over 9 bases. The CDR3 extends over 13 amino acids. The V gene end was trimmed by 6 bases and the J gene end by 7 bases; junction bases not matched to a gene: 6. The germline V gene encodes CDR1 MNHEY and CDR2 SMNVEV (reference sequence). In DNA, the CDR3 is TGTGCCAGCAGGCCACAGGGGGCGGGTGGCTACACCTTC. Translated, it gives CASRPQGAGGYTF.

This chain links TRBV9 with TRBJ2-2; maybe TRBD2 (7 bases). The V end lost 0 bases, the J end lost 6 bases, and 12 bases lay between the germline ends. This CDR3 region has 15 residues. Looked up from germline, CDR1 is SGDLS and CDR2 is YYNGEE. CDR3: CASSVDRAGAGELFF. The CDR3 nucleotides are TGTGCCAGCAGCGTAGACAGGGCGGGGGCCGGGGAGCTGTTTTTT. Full variable domain (rest looked up from reference TRBV9 and TRBJ2-2): DSGVTQTPKHLITATGQRVTLRCSPRSGDLSVYWYQQSLDQGLQFLIQYYNGEERAKGNILERFSAQQFPDLHSELNLSSLELGDSALYFCASSVDRAGAGELFFGEGSRLTVL.

This clone has at least ten counts. The chain is built from TRBV5-1 and TRBJ1-3, with D unclear. Germline V gives CDR1 SGHRS, CDR2 YFSETQ. The V gene lost 4 bases and the J gene lost 3 bases, with 11 bases spanning the gap. The CDR3 spans 14 residues. The CDR3: CASSPRTDGNTIYF. CDR3 DNA: TGCGCCAGCAGCCCTAGGACTGATGGAAACACCATATATTTT.

Only a few counts were recorded for this clone. This chain links TRBV7-8 with TRBJ2-1; D is unclear. This CDR3 comprises 14 residues. From germline, CDR1 is SGHVS and CDR2 FQNEAQ. V lost 3 bases to trimming and J lost 0 bases, with 6 bases between them. The CDR3 loop is CASSLRFSYNEQFF. Written as DNA, the CDR3 is TGTGCCAGCAGCTTGAGATTCTCCTACAATGAGCAGTTCTTC.

This clone was counted between two and nine times. The chain uses TRBV2 and TRBJ1-1, with 9 bases identical to TRBD1. The germline V gene encodes CDR1 SNHLY and CDR2 FYNNEI. The length of the CDR3 is 15 residues. Losses at the gene ends were 6 bases for V and 0 bases for J; bases not matched to a gene: 5. CDR3 region: CASRQGAGVNTEAFF. The CDR3 nucleotides read TGTGCCAGCAGACAGGGGGCCGGGGTGAACACTGAAGCTTTCTTT.

The chain combines TRBV6-9 with TRBJ2-2; 7 nucleotides agree with TRBD2. Trimming took 3 bases from V and 5 from J; bases not matched to a gene: 9. The CDR3 has 16 amino acids. From germline, CDR1 is MNHGY and CDR2 SVAAGI. CDR3 sequence reads: CASSYRLAGVTGELFF. CDR3 DNA sequence: TGTGCCAGCAGTTACCGACTAGCCGGGGTTACCGGGGAGCTGTTTTTT.

The V gene is TRBV12-3 or TRBV12-4, the J gene TRBJ2-1; TRBD2 matches 10 bases. Trimming removed 6 bases from V and 14 bases from J; junction bases left unmatched: 4. This CDR3 is 11 amino acids long. The CDR3 spells CASSGGLAEFF. The CDR3 DNA sequence: TGTGCCAGCAGCGGAGGACTAGCGGAGTTCTTC.

The chain is built from TRBV7-3 and TRBJ2-1; the match to TRBD2 covers 10 bases. Looked up from germline, CDR1 is SGHTA and CDR2 is FQGTGA. The CDR3 loop spans 15 amino acids. V shed 5 bases and J 2 bases; nucleotides not matched to a gene: 3. CDR3 sequence: CASSPGLAAYNEQFF. The CDR3 DNA reads TGTGCCAGCAGCCCAGGACTAGCGGCCTACAATGAGCAGTTCTTC.

The chain has TRBV15 and TRBJ2-2; the match to TRBD1 covers 9 bases. Losses at the gene ends were 5 bases for V and 5 bases for J; bases not matched to a gene: 12. This CDR3 is built from 17 residues. The V gene's germline CDR1 is LNHNV and CDR2 YYDKDF (reference sequence). CDR3 loop: CATSLTRSGTGTGELFF. The CDR3, as DNA: TGTGCCACCAGCCTTACCCGATCCGGGACAGGGACCGGGGAGCTGTTTTTT.

J is TRBJ1-6 and V is TRBV18; D is uncertain. Germline V CDR1 and CDR2: KGHSH, LQKENI. V shed 1 base and J shed 10 bases, with 11 bases lying between them. The CDR3 is 14 residues long. The CDR3 nucleotides read TGTGCCAGCTCACCACGGGAGGATCGGTCACCCCTCCACTTT. It yields the protein CASSPREDRSPLHF.

The chain combines TRBV29-1 with TRBJ2-2; 7 nucleotides line up with TRBD1. Germline lookup yields CDR1 SQVTM and CDR2 ANQGSEA. This CDR3 contains 18 residues. V dropped 1 base and J dropped 5; count of bases not matched to a gene: 16. The DNA for the CDR3 is TGCAGCGTTGAAGTCCCCTCCGTAAGGGGGCGATGGACCGGGGAGCTGTTTTTT. Translating gives CSVEVPSVRGRWTGELFF.

With regard to this clone: One junction end disagrees with the germline gene, perhaps due to a read error. V is TRBV7-7 and J is TRBJ2-5; TRBD2 is a possible D gene (5 bases). Germline V CDR1 and CDR2: SSHAT, FNYEAQ (reference sequence). The CDR3 spans 14 residues. The CDR3 here is CASSRGLSGETQYF. CDR3 DNA sequence: TGTGCTAGCAGTCGAGGACTGTCGGGGGAGACCCAGTACTTC. Variable domain in full (rest from reference TRBV7-7 and TRBJ2-5): GAGVSQSPRYKVTKRGQDVTLRCDPISSHATLYWYQQALGQGPEFLTYFNYEAQPDKSGLPSDRFSAERPEGSISTLTIQRTEQRDSAMYRCASSRGLSGETQYFGPGTRLLVL.

J is TRBJ2-7 and V is TRBV19, with D perhaps matching TRBD1 (6 bases). Between the trimmed V and J ends, which lost 5 bases and 1 base, there was a span of 9 bases. CDR1 and CDR2 from the germline V gene are LNHDA and SQIVND (reference sequence). The CDR3 covers 13 residues. DNA of the CDR3: TGTGCCAGTAGTCTCAGGGGTTCCTACGAGCAGTACTTC. Translation: CASSLRGSYEQYF.

The V gene is TRBV18, the J gene TRBJ1-1; TRBD1 is a possible D gene (6 bases). The CDR3 has 13 amino acids. In germline, CDR1 is KGHSH, CDR2 LQKENI. V gave up 5 bases and J gave up 6 bases, with 13 bases separating them. DNA of the CDR3: TGTGCCAGCTCAAAGGGGGATTTCGCTGAAGCTTTCTTT. Translation: CASSKGDFAEAFF.